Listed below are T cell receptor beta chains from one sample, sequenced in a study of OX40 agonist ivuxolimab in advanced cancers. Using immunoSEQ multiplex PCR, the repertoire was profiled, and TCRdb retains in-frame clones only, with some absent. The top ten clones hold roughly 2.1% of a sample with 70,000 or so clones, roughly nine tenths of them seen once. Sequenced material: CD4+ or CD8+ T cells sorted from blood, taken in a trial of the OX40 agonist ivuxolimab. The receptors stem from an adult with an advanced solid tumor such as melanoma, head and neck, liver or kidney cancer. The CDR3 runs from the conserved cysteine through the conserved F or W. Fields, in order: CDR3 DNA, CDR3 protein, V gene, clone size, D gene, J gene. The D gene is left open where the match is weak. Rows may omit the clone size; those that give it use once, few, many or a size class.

cdr3_nt: TGTGCCAGCAGGGGGGCGGGCGGAAAAGAGACCCAGTACTTC; cdr3_aa: CASRGAGGKETQYF; v_call: TRBV28; clone_size: .; d_call: .; j_call: TRBJ2-5
cdr3_nt: TGTGCCAGCGGGAACACTGAAGCTTTCTTT; cdr3_aa: CASGNTEAFF; v_call: TRBV6-6; clone_size: .; d_call: .; j_call: TRBJ1-1
cdr3_nt: TGCGCCAGCAGCGCTACAGGGTACGAGCAGTACTTC; cdr3_aa: CASSATGYEQYF; v_call: TRBV5-1; clone_size: .; d_call: .; j_call: TRBJ2-7
cdr3_nt: TGCGCCAGCAGCTTGTTAGTGGAGAACACTGAAGCTTTCTTT; cdr3_aa: CASSLLVENTEAFF; v_call: TRBV5-1; clone_size: .; d_call: .; j_call: TRBJ1-1
cdr3_nt: TGTGCCAGCAGTGAACAAGGTCAGGGCGTCGAGCAGTACTTC; cdr3_aa: CASSEQGQGVEQYF; v_call: TRBV2; clone_size: .; d_call: .; j_call: TRBJ2-7
cdr3_nt: TGTGCCAGCTCGCCAAACGGGGGTGGAGATACGCAGTATTTT; cdr3_aa: CASSPNGGGDTQYF; v_call: TRBV18; clone_size: .; d_call: .; j_call: TRBJ2-3
cdr3_nt: TGTGCCAGCAGTTACTCGCTGGGGAAACTGTTTTTT; cdr3_aa: CASSYSLGKLFF; v_call: TRBV6-6; clone_size: .; d_call: .; j_call: TRBJ1-4
cdr3_nt: TGTGCCAGCAGCTTTCAGCAGGGTCCCTACAATGAGCAGTTCTTC; cdr3_aa: CASSFQQGPYNEQFF; v_call: TRBV7-2; clone_size: .; d_call: .; j_call: TRBJ2-1
cdr3_nt: TGTGCCAGCAGCCTAGGCGTTCGAGGGGACGGCTACACCTTC; cdr3_aa: CASSLGVRGDGYTF; v_call: TRBV7-3; clone_size: few; d_call: .; j_call: TRBJ1-2
cdr3_nt: TGTGCCAGCAGCTTGGGACAGCTACAAGAGACCCAGTACTTC; cdr3_aa: CASSLGQLQETQYF; v_call: TRBV5-4; clone_size: .; d_call: .; j_call: TRBJ2-5
cdr3_nt: TGTGCCAGCAGCTTAAGTAACCCTGGAAACACCATATATTTT; cdr3_aa: CASSLSNPGNTIYF; v_call: TRBV7-9; clone_size: .; d_call: .; j_call: TRBJ1-3
cdr3_nt: TGTGCCAGCAGCGCGAGCCACTACGAGCAGTACTTC; cdr3_aa: CASSASHYEQYF; v_call: TRBV7-6; clone_size: .; d_call: .; j_call: TRBJ2-7
cdr3_nt: TGTGCCAGCAGGGCCGGACAGGACAACAGAAAGTCCCAGTACTTC; cdr3_aa: CASRAGQDNRKSQYF; v_call: TRBV2; clone_size: .; d_call: TRBD1; j_call: TRBJ2-5
cdr3_nt: TGTGCCAGCAGCAGTAGGGCCGCAGGGGACCCCTACAATGAGCAGTTCTTC; cdr3_aa: CASSSRAAGDPYNEQFF; v_call: TRBV7-9; clone_size: .; d_call: .; j_call: TRBJ2-1
cdr3_nt: TGCAGCGCCCGGGACTCCTCCTACGAGCAGTACTTC; cdr3_aa: CSARDSSYEQYF; v_call: TRBV29-1; clone_size: .; d_call: .; j_call: TRBJ2-7
cdr3_nt: TGTGCCAGCAGATTATCTATGGCTAATGAAAAACTGTTTTTT; cdr3_aa: CASRLSMANEKLFF; v_call: TRBV6-1; clone_size: .; d_call: .; j_call: TRBJ1-4
cdr3_nt: TGTGCCAGTATCGTGCGGGGAGGAAACACCATATATTTT; cdr3_aa: CASIVRGGNTIYF; v_call: TRBV19; clone_size: .; d_call: .; j_call: TRBJ1-3
cdr3_nt: TGTGCCAGCAGCACAAGCGGGACAGCTAACGAAAAACTGTTTTTT; cdr3_aa: CASSTSGTANEKLFF; v_call: TRBV9; clone_size: .; d_call: TRBD1; j_call: TRBJ1-4
cdr3_nt: TGTGCCAGCAGCCAAGCCATTCTCGCGGGTTCCGGGGCCAACGTCCTGACTTTC; cdr3_aa: CASSQAILAGSGANVLTF; v_call: TRBV14; clone_size: .; d_call: .; j_call: TRBJ2-6
cdr3_nt: TGTGCCAGCAGCCCGGACAGAGGGACAGATACGCAGTATTTT; cdr3_aa: CASSPDRGTDTQYF; v_call: TRBV5-4; clone_size: .; d_call: .; j_call: TRBJ2-3
cdr3_nt: TGTGCCAGCAGCGAGAGGGGGGGCCCTGGGGCCAACGTCCTGACTTTC; cdr3_aa: CASSERGGPGANVLTF; v_call: TRBV9; clone_size: .; d_call: .; j_call: TRBJ2-6
cdr3_nt: TGTGCCAGTTCTACCGGACGGCACTTCGCTGGCAATCAGCCCCAGCATTTT; cdr3_aa: CASSTGRHFAGNQPQHF; v_call: TRBV19; clone_size: once; d_call: .; j_call: TRBJ1-5
cdr3_nt: TGTGCCGCTCCCAGGAGGACTGAAGCTTTCTTT; cdr3_aa: CAAPRRTEAFF; v_call: TRBV2; clone_size: .; d_call: .; j_call: TRBJ1-1
cdr3_nt: TGTGCCAGCAGACAGAATAGGGGGGGGGCCTTCGATGAGCAGTTCTTC; cdr3_aa: CASRQNRGGAFDEQFF; v_call: TRBV27; clone_size: .; d_call: .; j_call: TRBJ2-1
cdr3_nt: TGTGCCAGCAGCCGGACAGATAATAATGAAAAACTGTTTTTT; cdr3_aa: CASSRTDNNEKLFF; v_call: TRBV11-2; clone_size: .; d_call: .; j_call: TRBJ1-4
cdr3_nt: TGTGCCAGCAGCTTAGCAGGGACGGAGACCCAGTACTTC; cdr3_aa: CASSLAGTETQYF; v_call: TRBV11-2; clone_size: .; d_call: .; j_call: TRBJ2-5
cdr3_nt: TGTGCCAGCTCACCCAACGGTCCTGCATCGGAGACCCAGTACTTC; cdr3_aa: CASSPNGPASETQYF; v_call: TRBV18; clone_size: .; d_call: .; j_call: TRBJ2-5
cdr3_nt: TGTGCCAGCAGTGCCAAACCGGGACAGCAGATAAGTTCTGGGGCCAACGTCCTGACTTTC; cdr3_aa: CASSAKPGQQISSGANVLTF; v_call: TRBV6-1; clone_size: .; d_call: TRBD1; j_call: TRBJ2-6
cdr3_nt: TGTGCCAGCCGGGGGAGACAGTATAATTCACCCCTCCACTTT; cdr3_aa: CASRGRQYNSPLHF; v_call: TRBV6-5; clone_size: .; d_call: .; j_call: TRBJ1-6
cdr3_nt: TGTGCCAGCAGCGCCACAGGGTCGAACTACGAGCAGTACTTC; cdr3_aa: CASSATGSNYEQYF; v_call: TRBV9; clone_size: .; d_call: .; j_call: TRBJ2-7
cdr3_nt: TGTGCCAGCTCACAGGGGCCGAACACCGGGGAGCTGTTTTTT; cdr3_aa: CASSQGPNTGELFF; v_call: TRBV18; clone_size: .; d_call: .; j_call: TRBJ2-2
cdr3_nt: TGTGCCAGTAGTAAATCAAGCGGGAGGGTTGGGACCGGGGAGCTGTTTTTT; cdr3_aa: CASSKSSGRVGTGELFF; v_call: TRBV19; clone_size: .; d_call: TRBD2; j_call: TRBJ2-2
cdr3_nt: TGCGCCAGCAGCGTGGGACAGGCCAATGAGCAGTTCTTC; cdr3_aa: CASSVGQANEQFF; v_call: TRBV5-1; clone_size: .; d_call: TRBD1; j_call: TRBJ2-1
cdr3_nt: TGCGCCAGCAGCTCGCAGGAAGGGGAGCAGTACTTC; cdr3_aa: CASSSQEGEQYF; v_call: TRBV5-1; clone_size: once; d_call: .; j_call: TRBJ2-7
cdr3_nt: TGTGCCAGCAGCGGGGAATTGAGGTATACGCAGTATTTT; cdr3_aa: CASSGELRYTQYF; v_call: TRBV27; clone_size: .; d_call: .; j_call: TRBJ2-3
cdr3_nt: TGTGCCAGCAGTTTAGAACGGAATACATACAATGAGCAGTTCTTC; cdr3_aa: CASSLERNTYNEQFF; v_call: TRBV27; clone_size: .; d_call: .; j_call: TRBJ2-1
cdr3_nt: TGTGCCAGCAGCTTAGTAGGCAGGAACACTGAAGCTTTCTTT; cdr3_aa: CASSLVGRNTEAFF; v_call: TRBV7-9; clone_size: .; d_call: .; j_call: TRBJ1-1
cdr3_nt: TGTGCCAGCAGCCTTAATCGATATGAGCAGTTCTTC; cdr3_aa: CASSLNRYEQFF; v_call: TRBV11-2; clone_size: .; d_call: .; j_call: TRBJ2-1
cdr3_nt: TGTGCCAGCAGCGTAGGACAGGGTTCTAGCGGGAGTGAGCAGTTCTTC; cdr3_aa: CASSVGQGSSGSEQFF; v_call: TRBV9; clone_size: .; d_call: TRBD2; j_call: TRBJ2-1
cdr3_nt: TGTGCCAGCAGTGACAGGGCTAGCACAGATACGCAGTATTTT; cdr3_aa: CASSDRASTDTQYF; v_call: TRBV6-5; clone_size: .; d_call: TRBD1; j_call: TRBJ2-3
cdr3_nt: TGTGCCAGCAACCCTTGGCAGCCAGATAATGAGCAGTTCTTC; cdr3_aa: CASNPWQPDNEQFF; v_call: TRBV7-2; clone_size: .; d_call: .; j_call: TRBJ2-1